The 19 T cell receptor beta chains in this list originate from one sample, sequenced in a study of OX40 agonist ivuxolimab in advanced cancers. TCRdb's copy holds only in-frame clones and misses some; the assay was immunoSEQ multiplex PCR. The table records about 76,000 clones, over 75% of them present only once. Source: CD4+ or CD8+ T cells sorted from blood, taken in a trial of the OX40 agonist ivuxolimab. These receptors were taken from an adult with an advanced solid tumor such as melanoma, head and neck, liver or kidney cancer.

The chain combines TRBV19 with TRBJ1-5; possibly TRBD1 for D (5 bases). Trimming removed 2 bases at V and 0 bases at J, with 8 bases between. Germline CDR1 reads LNHDA; CDR2 reads SQIVND (reference sequence). The CDR3 has 15 amino acids. The CDR3 loop reads CASSIQGYSNQPQHF. CDR3 nucleotide sequence: TGTGCCAGTAGTATACAGGGATATAGCAATCAGCCCCAGCATTTT.

The rearrangement uses TRBV5-4 and TRBJ1-2; D possibly corresponds to TRBD1 (5 bases). The CDR3 runs to 13 residues. Germline CDR1 and CDR2: SGHNT and YYREEE (reference sequence). Trimming pared 0 bases from V and 4 bases from J, leaving 7 bases between. CDR3 nucleotides: TGTGCCAGCAGCTTGGCAGGGATCTATGGCTACACCTTC. Translated, it gives CASSLAGIYGYTF.

This chain connects TRBV19 to TRBJ1-1; D gene unclear. Germline CDR1 LNHDA, CDR2 SQIVND (reference sequence). Trimming cost V 4 bases and J 4 bases, with 7 bases left between them. This CDR3 contains 12 residues. The CDR3, as DNA: TGTGCCAGTAGTACCCATCGCACTGAAGCTTTCTTT. Residues: CASSTHRTEAFF.

The chain has TRBV7-2 and TRBJ2-2; D ambiguous. The V gene's germline CDR1 is SGHTA and CDR2 FQGNSA. The CDR3 is made up of 14 amino acids. V gave up 5 bases and J gave up 2 bases, with 9 bases separating them. CDR3 nucleotide sequence: TGTGCCAGCAGCATATCTACAAACACCGGGGAGCTGTTTTTT. Its translation: CASSISTNTGELFF.

This clone occurred once. The chain carries TRBV19 and TRBJ2-3, with D tentatively TRBD2 (6 bases). CDR3 length: 15 residues. The V and J ends lost 7 bases and 1 base respectively, with 15 bases between them. The germline gives CDR1 LNHDA, CDR2 SQIVND (reference sequence). DNA of the CDR3: TGTGCCAGTACCAAGACTAGGCGCGGCACAGATACGCAGTATTTT. Translating it yields CASTKTRRGTDTQYF.

This rearrangement joins TRBV29-1 to TRBJ2-1, with 9 nucleotides matching TRBD2. J gave up 3 bases and V 4 bases, and 7 bases lay outside the gene matches. The CDR3 has 15 residues. Germline V CDR1 and CDR2: SQVTM, ANQGSEA. CDR3 in amino acids: CSVVMGLAIYNEQFF. CDR3 coding DNA: TGCAGCGTTGTTATGGGACTAGCTATCTACAATGAGCAGTTCTTC.

The rearrangement links TRBV2 to TRBJ2-7, with TRBD1 identical over 8 bases. With V trimmed by 4 bases and J by 6 bases, 8 bases remained unmatched. Per germline, CDR1 SNHLY and CDR2 FYNNEI. The CDR3 loop spans 14 amino acids. CDR3 residues: CASSGTGIPFEQYF. DNA for the CDR3: TGTGCCAGCAGTGGGACAGGGATCCCCTTCGAGCAGTACTTC.

The chain links TRBV5-6 to TRBJ2-3; no reliable D call. Germline V gene lookup returns CDR1 SGHDT and CDR2 YYEEEE. This CDR3 region has 11 residues. V lost 2 bases and J 5 bases, leaving 3 bases between the germline ends. This CDR3 reads CASSFGDTQYF. In DNA, the CDR3 is TGTGCCAGCAGCTTCGGAGATACGCAGTATTTT.

This clone was recorded a few times. The chain employs TRBV15 and TRBJ2-1; 8 bases line up with TRBD2. Unmatched junction bases numbered 11, after V lost 4 bases and J lost 15 bases. The CDR3 spans 13 residues. Germline V lookup: CDR1 LNHNV, CDR2 YYDKDF (reference sequence). As DNA, the CDR3 is TGTGCCACCAGCATGGACCTTCGGGGGGGGCGGTTCTTC. Translating gives CATSMDLRGGRFF.

The chain couples TRBV5-1 to TRBJ2-1, with 14 bases fitting TRBD2. The junction had 8 bases not matched to a gene; V was cut back by 4 bases and J by 8 bases. Germline V gene data show CDR1 as SGHRS and CDR2 as YFSETQ. This CDR3 is built from 16 residues. The CDR3 reads CASSQMGLAGAYEQFF. The DNA for the CDR3 is TGCGCCAGCAGCCAGATGGGACTAGCGGGAGCCTATGAGCAGTTCTTC.

The gene calls are TRBV7-9 and TRBJ2-1; D may match TRBD1 or TRBD2 (5 bases each). This CDR3 contains 13 residues. V lost 5 bases and J 4 bases, leaving 9 bases between the germline ends. Germline V lookup: CDR1 SEHNR, CDR2 FQNEAQ (reference sequence). CDR3 loop: CASSPGPYNEQFF. In DNA, the CDR3 is TGTGCCAGCAGCCCGGGACCTTACAATGAGCAGTTCTTC.

This sequence joins TRBV2 and TRBJ1-2; a weak D match, TRBD1 (6 bases). CDR1 SNHLY and CDR2 FYNNEI come from the germline V gene. This CDR3 spans 16 amino acids. V lost 3 bases and J lost 1, with 15 bases in between. Here the CDR3 DNA reads TGTGCCAGCAGTGATTCAGGGGCAGCTAATAACTATGGCTACACCTTC. Its translation: CASSDSGAANNYGYTF.

This chain joins TRBV4-3 and TRBJ2-3, with 11 positions matching TRBD2. The CDR3 has 17 amino acids. Germline CDR1 is LGHNA and CDR2 is YSLEER. The ends lost 0 bases at V and 7 bases at J; junction bases unmatched: 9. CDR3 region: CASSQELASGRLYTQYF. For the CDR3, the DNA is TGCGCCAGCAGCCAAGAACTGGCTAGCGGGAGGCTCTATACGCAGTATTTT.

The rearrangement joins TRBV7-9 to TRBJ2-1; unclear D gene. There are 15 residues in the CDR3. Trimming pared 1 base from V and 6 bases from J, leaving 13 bases between. The germline gives CDR1 SEHNR, CDR2 FQNEAQ (reference sequence). CDR3 in DNA: TGTGCCAGCAGCTTAGGCTCATGGAGAGCCAATGAGCAGTTCTTC. It codes for CASSLGSWRANEQFF.

A remark on this clone: Other nucleotide sequences from this sample produce the same CDR3. The V gene is TRBV4-3, the J gene TRBJ2-5; D unclear. V was shortened by 0 bases and J by 5 bases, with 7 bases between the two germline ends. CDR3 length equals 13 residues. The V gene's germline CDR1 is LGHNA and CDR2 YSLEER. The CDR3 DNA reads TGCGCCAGCAGCCAAGAATGGCGGGAGACCCAGTACTTC. It specifies CASSQEWRETQYF.

The chain carries TRBV5-6 and TRBJ1-1; D unresolved. Trimming left V 2 bases short and J 0 bases short, with 5 bases between. The length of the CDR3 is 13 residues. Germline values: CDR1 SGHDT, CDR2 YYEEEE. This chain's CDR3 is CASSFQMNTEAFF. The CDR3 DNA reads as TGTGCCAGCAGCTTTCAAATGAACACTGAAGCTTTCTTT.

The rearrangement uses TRBV5-6 and TRBJ2-3, with 7 nucleotides matching TRBD2. Losses at the gene ends were 3 bases for V and 5 bases for J; bases not matched to a gene: 12. CDR1 SGHDT and CDR2 YYEEEE come from the germline V gene. CDR3 length: 16 residues. The CDR3 is CASSSLSGTSGDTQYF. The CDR3 nucleotides are TGTGCCAGCAGCTCCTTAAGCGGGACCTCTGGAGATACGCAGTATTTT.

This sequence joins TRBV28 and TRBJ1-5, with 8 bases that match TRBD1. CDR1 is MDHEN, CDR2 SYDVKM, per germline. V dropped 6 bases and J dropped 3; count of bases not matched to a gene: 7. This CDR3 comprises 15 residues. The CDR3 protein is CASREGQGANQPQHF. DNA for the CDR3: TGTGCCAGCAGGGAAGGACAGGGCGCCAATCAGCCCCAGCATTTT. Variable domain in full (rest from reference TRBV28 and TRBJ1-5): DVKVTQSSRYLVKRTGEKVFLECVQDMDHENMFWYRQDPGLGLRLIYFSYDVKMKEKGDIPEGYSVSREKKERFSLILESASTNQTSMYLCASREGQGANQPQHFGDGTRLSIL.

This sequence joins TRBV13 and TRBJ2-7; D is possibly TRBD2 (5 bases). This CDR3 is 12 amino acids long. Per the germline V gene, CDR1 is PRHDT and CDR2 is FYEKMQ (reference sequence). V lost 5 bases to trimming and J lost 3 bases, with 8 bases between them. The CDR3 region has the DNA TGTGCCAGCAGCGTCGGGGTCTACGAGCAGTACTTC. Translation: CASSVGVYEQYF.